Listed here are 21 T cell receptor beta chains from one sample, sequenced in a study of T cell responses to AZD1222 COVID-19 vaccine. Libraries were prepared by immunoSEQ multiplex PCR; TCRdb keeps only in-frame clonotypes and omits some of them. The table lists approximately 150,000 clones, about 93% of them singletons. The sample was peripheral blood, taken on day 0 of AZD1222 vaccination. Receptors were obtained from an adult in good health.

The chain couples TRBV19 to TRBJ2-5, with TRBD2 matching 9 bases. The CDR3 spans 14 residues. Germline CDR1 reads LNHDA; CDR2 reads SQIVND (reference sequence). V shed 9 bases and J 2 bases; nucleotides not matched to a gene: 7. The CDR3 loop is CASSLTSGQETQYF. CDR3 nucleotides: TGTGCCAGCAGTTTGACTAGCGGTCAAGAGACCCAGTACTTC. Full variable domain (rest looked up from reference TRBV19 and TRBJ2-5): DGGITQSPKYLFRKEGQNVTLSCEQNLNHDAMYWYRQDPGQGLRLIYYSQIVNDFQKGDIAEGYSVSREKKESFPLTVTSAQKNPTAFYLCASSLTSGQETQYFGPGTRLLVL.

The rearrangement uses TRBV6-5 and TRBJ1-1; the match to TRBD1 covers 7 bases. After removal of 6 bases from V and 2 bases from J, the junction contained 6 bases not matched to a gene. From germline, CDR1 is MNHEY and CDR2 SVGAGI. This CDR3 contains 14 residues. The CDR3 protein is CASRALGGNTEAFF. CDR3 bases: TGTGCCAGCAGGGCATTAGGGGGCAACACTGAAGCTTTCTTT.

The chain recombines TRBV18 with TRBJ1-3; tentatively, D is TRBD1 (6 bases). Germline CDR1 reads KGHSH; CDR2 reads LQKENI. V lost 3 bases to trimming and J lost 2 bases, with 14 bases between them. This CDR3 contains 16 residues. CDR3 region: CASSPYREPAGNTIYF. The CDR3 region has the DNA TGTGCCAGCTCACCTTACAGGGAACCCGCTGGAAACACCATATATTTT.

This clone was seen a single time. The V gene is TRBV18, the J gene TRBJ2-3; 9 bases are shared with TRBD1. From germline, CDR1 is KGHSH and CDR2 LQKENI. There are 15 residues in the CDR3. V trimming: 1 base; J trimming: 7 bases; junction bases outside the gene matches: 6. The CDR3 is CASSPQGQGRNTQYF. The CDR3 region has the DNA TGTGCCAGCTCACCACAAGGACAGGGGAGAAATACGCAGTATTTT.

The chain has TRBV5-1 and TRBJ1-2, with 7 positions matching TRBD1. Losses at the gene ends were 0 bases for V and 7 bases for J; bases not matched to a gene: 6. The germline gives CDR1 SGHRS, CDR2 YFSETQ. CDR3 length: 14 amino acids. CDR3 region: CASSLDRGSGGYTF. CDR3 sequence (DNA): TGCGCCAGCAGCTTGGACAGGGGCTCTGGTGGCTACACCTTC.

This clone was detected only once. The chain carries TRBV6-2 or TRBV6-3 and TRBJ2-2; the D gene is possibly TRBD2 (5 bases). Looked up from germline, CDR1 is MNHEY and CDR2 is SVGEGT. This CDR3 contains 16 residues. The V gene lost 4 bases and the J gene lost 7 bases, with 19 bases spanning the gap. The CDR3 region has the DNA TGTGCCAGCAGTTCTCGAAGAGGGAAGTGGAACGGGGAGCTGTTTTTT. It is translated as CASSSRRGKWNGELFF.

V and J are TRBV5-6 and TRBJ1-6, with D tentatively TRBD1 (5 bases). The length of the CDR3 is 12 residues. The V gene lost 3 bases and the J gene lost 11 bases, with 9 bases spanning the gap. CDR1 and CDR2 from the germline V gene are SGHDT and YYEEEE. CDR3 sequence (DNA): TGTGCCAGCAGCTATAGAGGGGCACCCCTCCACTTT. It codes for CASSYRGAPLHF.

In DNA, the CDR3 is TGTGCCAGCAGCTCTGGACAGGGCGGTTCACCCCTCCACTTT. Translation gives CASSSGQGGSPLHF. The chain links TRBV7-9 to TRBJ1-6; TRBD1 agrees at 8 bases. The germline gives CDR1 SEHNR, CDR2 FQNEAQ (reference sequence). V dropped 4 bases and J dropped 9; count of bases not matched to a gene: 5. This CDR3 contains 14 residues.

As DNA, the CDR3 is TGTGCCAGCAGCTTAGTGCCGGGGGTCGAATCTGGCTACACCTTC. It encodes CASSLVPGVESGYTF. The V and J genes are TRBV7-9 and TRBJ1-2; possible D gene TRBD1, 5 bases. From germline, CDR1 is SEHNR and CDR2 FQNEAQ (reference sequence). The V end was cut by 1 base, the J end by 7 bases, with 16 bases between. The length of the CDR3 is 15 residues.

The gene calls are TRBV5-1 and TRBJ2-1; the D gene is possibly TRBD2 (6 bases). The CDR3 is made up of 14 amino acids. The germline V and J ends were trimmed by 4 bases and 2 bases, with 10 bases remaining between them. Germline CDR1 and CDR2: SGHRS and YFSETQ. Written as DNA, the CDR3 is TGCGCCAGCAGCCCGGGGGTCACCTACAATGAGCAGTTCTTC. Its translation is CASSPGVTYNEQFF.

This rearrangement joins TRBV30 to TRBJ1-1; D perhaps matches TRBD1 (5 bases). The CDR3 is made up of 15 amino acids. Deletions cut 4 bases from V and 5 bases from J, with 20 bases between. In germline, CDR1 is GTSNPN, CDR2 SVGIG (reference sequence). The CDR3 DNA follows: TGTGCCTGGACCGGGAACGGGCCAACAGGAACTGAAGCTTTCTTT. This codes for CAWTGNGPTGTEAFF.

The chain is built from TRBV7-9 and TRBJ1-1; TRBD1 matches at 8 bases. The J segment lost 6 bases and the V segment lost 5 bases, leaving 11 bases of the junction unmatched. The CDR3 runs 15 residues. Germline CDR1 SEHNR, CDR2 FQNEAQ (reference sequence). The CDR3 loop is CASSHLGQGRPEAFF. DNA for the CDR3: TGTGCCAGCAGCCATCTCGGACAGGGCAGGCCTGAAGCTTTCTTT.

The rearrangement uses TRBV19 and TRBJ1-5; the D gene is possibly TRBD1 (6 bases). The CDR3 loop spans 14 amino acids. Germline lookup yields CDR1 LNHDA and CDR2 SQIVND (reference sequence). Trimming pared 2 bases from V and 4 bases from J, leaving 9 bases between. This CDR3 is CASSIWDINQPQHF. Here the CDR3 DNA reads TGTGCCAGTAGTATATGGGACATAAATCAGCCCCAGCATTTT.

This clone was found once. The J gene is TRBJ1-2, the V gene TRBV28, with D possibly TRBD1 on 6 matching bases. Trimming left V 7 bases short and J 4 bases short, with 13 bases between. The CDR3 extends over 13 amino acids. Germline-derived CDR1 and CDR2 are MDHEN and SYDVKM. The CDR3 DNA reads as TGTGCCAGCACCCTACAGGGTGGCTATGGCTACACCTTC. Its protein product is CASTLQGGYGYTF.

V and J are TRBV19 and TRBJ1-6; D is ambiguous. With 5 bases removed from V and 0 bases from J, the gap between germline ends came to 11 bases. The CDR3 has 16 residues. Germline lookup yields CDR1 LNHDA and CDR2 SQIVND (reference sequence). Written as DNA, the CDR3 is TGTGCCAGTAGTTCCTACCTTAGCTCCTATAATTCACCCCTCCACTTT. Translating gives CASSSYLSSYNSPLHF.

CDR3 nucleotides: TGTGCCAGCAGTCCACTAGCGCACGGCTACAATGAGCAGTTCTTC. It is translated as CASSPLAHGYNEQFF. The chain uses TRBV27 and TRBJ2-1; 7 positions match TRBD2. The germline V gene has CDR1 MNHEY and CDR2 SMNVEV (reference sequence). Trimming took 5 bases from V and 3 from J; bases not matched to a gene: 7. The CDR3 has 15 amino acids.

The gene calls are TRBV19 and TRBJ1-2; D perhaps matches TRBD1 (5 bases). This CDR3 is built from 14 residues. Per the germline V gene, CDR1 is LNHDA and CDR2 is SQIVND (reference sequence). V was cut by 3 bases and J by 3 bases, with 11 bases left in between. CDR3 sequence: CASSIQTDYYGYTF. The DNA of the CDR3 is TGTGCCAGTAGTATCCAGACAGATTACTATGGCTACACCTTC.

The V call is TRBV28, the J call TRBJ2-7, with TRBD2 matching over 7 bases. The CDR3 totals 12 residues. CDR1 is MDHEN and CDR2 is SYDVKM in the germline V gene. J gave up 6 bases and V 6 bases, and 5 bases lay outside the gene matches. The CDR3 coding sequence is TGTGCCAGCAGCCCCGGGGGGATCGAGCAGTACGTC. This gives the protein CASSPGGIEQYV.

The chain recombines TRBV5-1 with TRBJ2-5; tentatively, D is TRBD1 or TRBD2 (5 bases each). Germline V gives CDR1 SGHRS, CDR2 YFSETQ. This CDR3 contains 15 residues. V lost 1 base, J lost 4 bases, and 14 bases lay in between. CDR3 region: CASSLLGTAGETQYF. The CDR3 coding sequence is TGCGCCAGCAGCTTGCTGGGGACGGCCGGAGAGACCCAGTACTTC.

The V and J genes are TRBV7-2 and TRBJ1-6; no clear D. The CDR3 is 15 residues long. V was clipped by 3 bases and J by 9 bases, with 15 bases between them. Germline V lookup: CDR1 SGHTA, CDR2 FQGNSA. This chain's CDR3 is CASSFVPGSGSPLHF. CDR3 bases: TGTGCCAGCAGCTTCGTACCCGGGAGTGGTTCACCCCTCCACTTT. Variable domain in full (rest from reference TRBV7-2 and TRBJ1-6): GAGVSQSPSNKVTEKGKDVELRCDPISGHTALYWYRQSLGQGLEFLIYFQGNSAPDKSGLPSDRFSAERTGGSVSTLTIQRTQQEDSAVYLCASSFVPGSGSPLHFGNGTRLTVT.

The rearrangement uses TRBV5-1 and TRBJ1-4, with D possibly matching TRBD1 (5 bases). Germline lookup yields CDR1 SGHRS and CDR2 YFSETQ. This CDR3 has 17 residues. V was trimmed by 0 bases and J by 4 bases, leaving 16 bases between them. The CDR3 loop is CASSLVAGKGGNEKLFF. The DNA of the CDR3 is TGCGCCAGCAGCTTGGTAGCAGGGAAAGGAGGTAATGAAAAACTGTTTTTT.